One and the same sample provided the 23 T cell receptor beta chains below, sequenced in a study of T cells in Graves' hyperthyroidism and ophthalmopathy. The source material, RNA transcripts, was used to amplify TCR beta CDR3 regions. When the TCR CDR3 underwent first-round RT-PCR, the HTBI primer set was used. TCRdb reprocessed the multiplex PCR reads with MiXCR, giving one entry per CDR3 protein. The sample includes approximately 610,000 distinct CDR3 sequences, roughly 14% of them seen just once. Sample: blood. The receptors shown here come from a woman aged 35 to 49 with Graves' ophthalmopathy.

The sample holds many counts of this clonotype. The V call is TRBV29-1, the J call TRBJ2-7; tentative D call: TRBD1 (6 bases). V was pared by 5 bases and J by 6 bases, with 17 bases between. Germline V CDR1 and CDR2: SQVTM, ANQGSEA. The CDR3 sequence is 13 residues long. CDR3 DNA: TGCAGCGTTATCAGGGGCGGGTCTAGCGAGCAGTACTTC. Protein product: CSVIRGGSSEQYF.

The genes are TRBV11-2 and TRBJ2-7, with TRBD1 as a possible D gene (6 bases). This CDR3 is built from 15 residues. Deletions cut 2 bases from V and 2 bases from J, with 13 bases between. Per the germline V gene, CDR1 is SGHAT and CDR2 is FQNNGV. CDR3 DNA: TGTGCCAGCAGCTTATCACAGGGACACACCTACGAGCAGTACTTC. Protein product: CASSLSQGHTYEQYF.

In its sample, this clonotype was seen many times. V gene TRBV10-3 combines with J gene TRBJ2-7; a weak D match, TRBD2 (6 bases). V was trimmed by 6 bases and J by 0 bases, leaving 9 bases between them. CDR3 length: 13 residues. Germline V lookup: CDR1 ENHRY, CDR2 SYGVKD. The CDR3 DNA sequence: TGTGCCATCAGGCGGGACCCCTCCTACGAGCAGTACTTC. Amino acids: CAIRRDPSYEQYF.

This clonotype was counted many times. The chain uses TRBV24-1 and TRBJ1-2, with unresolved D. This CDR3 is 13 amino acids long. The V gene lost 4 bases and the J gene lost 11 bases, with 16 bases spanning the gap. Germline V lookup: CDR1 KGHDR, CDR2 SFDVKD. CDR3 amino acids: CATSERTGAGYTF. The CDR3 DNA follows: TGTGCCACCAGTGAAAGAACGGGCGCGGGTTACACCTTC.

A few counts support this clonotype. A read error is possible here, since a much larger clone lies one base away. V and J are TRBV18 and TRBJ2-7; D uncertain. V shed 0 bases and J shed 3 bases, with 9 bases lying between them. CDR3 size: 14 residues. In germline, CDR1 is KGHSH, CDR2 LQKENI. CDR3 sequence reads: CASSPPTGVYEQYF. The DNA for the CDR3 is TGTGCCAGCTCACCACCGACTGGCGTCTACGAGCAGTACTTC.

As DNA, the CDR3 is TGTGCCAGCAGCCTCGGGACTCTATATAGCAATCAGCCCCAGCATTTT. It translates to CASSLGTLYSNQPQHF. This rearrangement joins TRBV11-2 to TRBJ1-5; the D gene is possibly TRBD1 (5 bases). Germline loops: CDR1 SGHAT, CDR2 FQNNGV. The CDR3 totals 16 residues. V lost 5 bases, J lost 0 bases, and 14 bases lay in between.

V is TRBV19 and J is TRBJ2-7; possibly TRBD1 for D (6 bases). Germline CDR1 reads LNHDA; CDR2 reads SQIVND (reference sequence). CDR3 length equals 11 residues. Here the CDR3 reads CATGLSYEQYF. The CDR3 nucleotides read TGTGCTACAGGGCTATCCTACGAGCAGTACTTC.

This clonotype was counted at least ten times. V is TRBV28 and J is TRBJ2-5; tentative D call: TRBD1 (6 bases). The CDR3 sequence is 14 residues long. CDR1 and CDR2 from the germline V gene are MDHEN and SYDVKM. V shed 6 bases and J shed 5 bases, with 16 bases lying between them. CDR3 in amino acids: CASRTGTLKETQYF. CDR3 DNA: TGTGCCAGCAGAACAGGGACCCTTAAGGAGACCCAGTACTTC.

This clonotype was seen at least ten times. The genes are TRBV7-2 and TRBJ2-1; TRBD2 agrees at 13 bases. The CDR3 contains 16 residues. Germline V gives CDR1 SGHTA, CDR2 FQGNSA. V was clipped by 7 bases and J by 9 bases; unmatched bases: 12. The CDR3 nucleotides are TGTGCCAGCACCCCGGGGGGGACTAGCGGGACTATTGAGCAGTTCTTC. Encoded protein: CASTPGGTSGTIEQFF. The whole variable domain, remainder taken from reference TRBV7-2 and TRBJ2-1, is GAGVSQSPSNKVTEKGKDVELRCDPISGHTALYWYRQSLGQGLEFLIYFQGNSAPDKSGLPSDRFSAERTGGSVSTLTIQRTQQEDSAVYLCASTPGGTSGTIEQFFGPGTRLTVL.

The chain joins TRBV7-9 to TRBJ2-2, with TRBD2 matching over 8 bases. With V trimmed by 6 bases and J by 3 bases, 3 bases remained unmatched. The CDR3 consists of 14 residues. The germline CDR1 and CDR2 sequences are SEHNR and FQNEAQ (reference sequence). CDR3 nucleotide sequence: TGTGCCAGCAGTCAGCGGGAGTACACCGGGGAGCTGTTTTTT. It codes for CASSQREYTGELFF.

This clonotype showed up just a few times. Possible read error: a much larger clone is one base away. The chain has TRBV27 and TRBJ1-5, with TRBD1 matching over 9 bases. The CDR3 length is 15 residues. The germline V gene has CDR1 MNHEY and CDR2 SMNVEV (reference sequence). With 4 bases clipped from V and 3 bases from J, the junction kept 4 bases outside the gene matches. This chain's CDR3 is CASSWTGANNQPQHF. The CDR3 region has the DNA TGTGCCAGCAGTTGGACAGGGGCGAACAATCAGCCCCAGCATTTT.

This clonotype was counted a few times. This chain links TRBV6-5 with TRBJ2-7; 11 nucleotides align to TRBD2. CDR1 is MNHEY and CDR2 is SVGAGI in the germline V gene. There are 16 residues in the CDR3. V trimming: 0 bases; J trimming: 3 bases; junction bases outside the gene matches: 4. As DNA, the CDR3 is TGTGCCAGCAGTTACTCCCCCGGACTAGCGGGCTACGAGCAGTACTTC. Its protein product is CASSYSPGLAGYEQYF.

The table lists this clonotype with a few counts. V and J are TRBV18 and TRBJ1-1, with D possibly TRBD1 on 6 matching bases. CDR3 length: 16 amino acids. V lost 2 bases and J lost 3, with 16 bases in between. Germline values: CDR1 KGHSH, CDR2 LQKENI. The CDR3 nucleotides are TGTGCCAGCTCACCAACACTCAGGGGTTTGGACACTGAAGCTTTCTTT. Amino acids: CASSPTLRGLDTEAFF. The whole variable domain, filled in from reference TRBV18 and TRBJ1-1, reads NAGVMQNPRHLVRRRGQEARLRCSPMKGHSHVYWYRQLPEEGLKFMVYLQKENIIDESGMPKERFSAEFPKEGPSILRIQQVVRGDSAAYFCASSPTLRGLDTEAFFGQGTRLTVV.

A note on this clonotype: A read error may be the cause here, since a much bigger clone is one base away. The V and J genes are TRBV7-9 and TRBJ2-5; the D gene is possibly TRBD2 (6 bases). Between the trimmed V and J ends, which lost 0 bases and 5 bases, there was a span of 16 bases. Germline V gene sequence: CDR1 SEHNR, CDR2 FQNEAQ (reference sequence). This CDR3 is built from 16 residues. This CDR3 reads CASSLAGTWGLETQYF. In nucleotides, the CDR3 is TGTGCCAGCAGCTTAGCGGGGACTTGGGGCCTCGAGACCCAGTACTTC.

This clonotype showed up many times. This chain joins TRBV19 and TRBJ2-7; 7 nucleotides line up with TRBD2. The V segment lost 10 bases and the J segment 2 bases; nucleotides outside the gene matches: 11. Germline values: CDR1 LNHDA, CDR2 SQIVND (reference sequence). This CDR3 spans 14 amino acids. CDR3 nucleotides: TGTGCCACCGCCCCACTAGCGAATCCCTACGAGCAGTACTTC. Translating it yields CATAPLANPYEQYF.

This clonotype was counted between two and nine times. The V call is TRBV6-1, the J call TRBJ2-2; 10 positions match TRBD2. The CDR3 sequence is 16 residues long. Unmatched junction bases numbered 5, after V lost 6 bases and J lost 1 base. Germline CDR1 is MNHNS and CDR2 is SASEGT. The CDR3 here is CASSLGLAVNTGELFF. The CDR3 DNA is TGTGCCAGCAGCCTCGGACTAGCGGTGAACACCGGGGAGCTGTTTTTT.

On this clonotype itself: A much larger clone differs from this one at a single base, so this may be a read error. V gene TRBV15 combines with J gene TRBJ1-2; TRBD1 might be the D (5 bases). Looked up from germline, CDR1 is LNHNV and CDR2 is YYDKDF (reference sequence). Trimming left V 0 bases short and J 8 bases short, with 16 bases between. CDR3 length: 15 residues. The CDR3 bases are TGTGCCACCAGCAGAGAACCCGGGACCCAATTAGGCTACACCTTC. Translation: CATSREPGTQLGYTF.

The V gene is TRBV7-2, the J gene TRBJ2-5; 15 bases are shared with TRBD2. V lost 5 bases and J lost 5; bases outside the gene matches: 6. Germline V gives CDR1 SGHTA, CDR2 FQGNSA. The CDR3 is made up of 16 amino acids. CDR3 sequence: CASSQRTSGRAETQYF. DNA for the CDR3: TGTGCCAGCAGCCAGCGGACTAGCGGGAGGGCGGAGACCCAGTACTTC. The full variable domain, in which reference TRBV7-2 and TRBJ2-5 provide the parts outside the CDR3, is GAGVSQSPSNKVTEKGKDVELRCDPISGHTALYWYRQSLGQGLEFLIYFQGNSAPDKSGLPSDRFSAERTGGSVSTLTIQRTQQEDSAVYLCASSQRTSGRAETQYFGPGTRLLVL.

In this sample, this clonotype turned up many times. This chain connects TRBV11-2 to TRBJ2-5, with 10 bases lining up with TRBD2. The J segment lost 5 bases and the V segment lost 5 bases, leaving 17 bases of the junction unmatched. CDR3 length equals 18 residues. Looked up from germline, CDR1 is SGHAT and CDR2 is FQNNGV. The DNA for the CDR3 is TGTGCCAGCAGCCGGAGACTAGCGGGTGAAACTACCTGGGAGACCCAGTACTTC. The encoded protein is CASSRRLAGETTWETQYF.

CDR3 coding DNA: TGTGCCAGCAGTACCCAGGGGGTTCAGACTGAAGCTTTCTTT. It codes for CASSTQGVQTEAFF. The V and J genes are TRBV6-2 or TRBV6-3 and TRBJ1-1, with TRBD1 matching over 7 bases. CDR1 is MNHEY and CDR2 is SVGEGT in the germline V gene. This CDR3 has 14 amino acids. V lost 5 bases, J lost 5 bases, and 8 bases stayed unmatched.

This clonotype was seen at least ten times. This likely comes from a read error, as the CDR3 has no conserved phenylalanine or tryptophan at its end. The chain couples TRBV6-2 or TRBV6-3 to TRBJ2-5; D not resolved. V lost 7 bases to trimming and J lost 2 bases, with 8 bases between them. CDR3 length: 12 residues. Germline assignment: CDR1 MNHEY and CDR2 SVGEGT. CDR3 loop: CASKTQQETQYI. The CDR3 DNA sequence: TGTGCCAGCAAGACGCAACAAGAGACCCAGTACATC.

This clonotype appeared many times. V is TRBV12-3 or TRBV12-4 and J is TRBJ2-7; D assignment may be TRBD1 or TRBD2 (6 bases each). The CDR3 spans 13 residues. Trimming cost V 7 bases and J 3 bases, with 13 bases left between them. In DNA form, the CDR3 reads TGTGCCAGCATGACCGGAGGGGGCTACGAGCAGTACTTC. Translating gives CASMTGGGYEQYF.

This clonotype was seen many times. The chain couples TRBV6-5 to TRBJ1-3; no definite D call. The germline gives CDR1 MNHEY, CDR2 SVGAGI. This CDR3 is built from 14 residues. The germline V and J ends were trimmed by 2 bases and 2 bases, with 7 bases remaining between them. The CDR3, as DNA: TGTGCCAGCAGTTACGGCACGCCTGGAAACACCATATATTTT. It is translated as CASSYGTPGNTIYF.